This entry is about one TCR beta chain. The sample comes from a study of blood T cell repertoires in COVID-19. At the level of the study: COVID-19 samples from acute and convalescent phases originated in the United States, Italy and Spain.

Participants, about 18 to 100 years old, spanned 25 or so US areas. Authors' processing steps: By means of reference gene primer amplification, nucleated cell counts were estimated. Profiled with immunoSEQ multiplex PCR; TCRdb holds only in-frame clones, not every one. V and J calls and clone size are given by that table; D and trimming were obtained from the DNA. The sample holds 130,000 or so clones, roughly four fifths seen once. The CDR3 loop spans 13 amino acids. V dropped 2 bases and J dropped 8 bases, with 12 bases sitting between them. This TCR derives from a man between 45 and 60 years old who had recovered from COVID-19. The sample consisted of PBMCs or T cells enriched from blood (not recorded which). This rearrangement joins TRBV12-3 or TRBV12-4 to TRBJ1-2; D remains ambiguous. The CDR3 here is CASSLIVQSGYTF. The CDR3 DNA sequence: TGTGCCAGCAGTTTAATCGTGCAGTCCGGCTACACCTTC.